The 20 T cell receptor beta chains below were found in one sample sequenced in a study of vaccination and CD4 T cells after COVID-19. The antigens for these receptors are not known. Cultured CD4+ T cell DNA underwent sequencing with the Oncomine TCR Beta short-read assay. MiXCR, run by TCRdb on the PCR reads, gives a single entry per CDR3 protein. The data show 11,000 or so distinct CDR3 sequences, approximately 49% seen once. The treatment is: roughly 10-day PBMC culture with coronavirus spike peptide pools or control peptides (ViraFEST assay). The sequenced material came from CD4+ T cells from blood, cultured in vitro. The origin of the receptors is a human donor who had recovered from COVID-19.

The rearrangement links TRBV12-5 to TRBJ1-2; a weak D match, TRBD1 (5 bases). The germline gives CDR1 LGHNT, CDR2 FRNRAP. The ends were cut back, 2 bases at V and 4 bases at J, with 8 bases in the middle. The CDR3 runs 13 residues. Here the CDR3 reads CASGLWDSYGYTF. DNA of the CDR3: TGTGCTAGTGGTTTGTGGGACTCCTATGGCTACACCTTC.

This clonotype was observed a few times. V usage is TRBV7-9 and J usage is TRBJ2-2, with D hard to call. The CDR3 extends over 14 amino acids. V lost 1 base and J lost 2, with 5 bases in between. Germline CDR1 is SEHNR and CDR2 is FQNEAQ (reference sequence). The DNA of the CDR3 is TGTGCCAGCAGCTTAGTAACTAACACCGGGGAGCTGTTTTTT. It codes for CASSLVTNTGELFF.

Worth noting for this clonotype: The conserved final phenylalanine or tryptophan is absent from the CDR3, which likely points to a read error. V is TRBV10-3 and J is TRBJ2-2, with TRBD1 matching over 8 bases. Germline CDR1 is ENHRY and CDR2 is SYGVKD. V lost 4 bases and J lost 4; bases outside the gene matches: 5. CDR3 length equals 15 residues. DNA of the CDR3: TGTGCCATCAGTGCCTCCGGGACAGGCACCGGGGAGCTGTTTTCT. Protein: CAISASGTGTGELFS.

V usage is TRBV2 and J usage is TRBJ2-3; 7 bases match TRBD1. Germline V gene lookup returns CDR1 SNHLY and CDR2 FYNNEI. V gave up 6 bases and J gave up 2 bases; unmatched junction bases: 8. The CDR3 is made up of 15 amino acids. The CDR3 coding sequence is TGTGCCAGCAGCCCGGGACAGTCCCTCACAGATACGCAGTATTTT. Translation: CASSPGQSLTDTQYF.

V gene TRBV24-1 combines with J gene TRBJ2-5, with unresolved D. Germline assignment: CDR1 KGHDR and CDR2 SFDVKD. V was clipped by 1 base and J by 4 bases, with 3 bases between them. The CDR3 totals 12 residues. The CDR3: CATSDFRETQYF. The CDR3 bases are TGTGCCACCAGTGATTTTCGAGAGACCCAGTACTTC.

This clonotype has a handful of counts. The V call is TRBV30, the J call TRBJ1-1; D unresolved. V lost 2 bases to trimming and J lost 5 bases, with 18 bases between them. Looked up from germline, CDR1 is GTSNPN and CDR2 is SVGIG (reference sequence). This CDR3 contains 15 residues. The CDR3 DNA is TGTGCCTGGAGTCAAGGGAGTGGGAGAGGGACTGAAGCTTTCTTT. The encoded protein is CAWSQGSGRGTEAFF.

This clonotype was observed a few times. The chain recombines TRBV11-3 with TRBJ1-2; D uncertain. V dropped 1 base and J dropped 3 bases, with 6 bases sitting between them. Germline loops: CDR1 SGHNT, CDR2 YENEEA. The CDR3 is 13 amino acids. The CDR3 spells CASSLVGDYGYTF. CDR3 DNA sequence: TGTGCCAGCAGCTTAGTTGGTGACTATGGCTACACCTTC.

The chain recombines TRBV19 with TRBJ1-3; 7 bases are shared with TRBD1. Germline CDR1 reads LNHDA; CDR2 reads SQIVND (reference sequence). The CDR3 spans 15 residues. The trim removed 5 bases at V and 4 bases at J, leaving 8 bases unmatched. The CDR3, as DNA: TGTGCCAGTAGTGTCTCCGGGACAGCAGGAAACACCATATATTTT. It codes for CASSVSGTAGNTIYF.

The chain links TRBV7-2 to TRBJ2-2; a possible D gene is TRBD2 (5 bases). The germline CDR1 and CDR2 sequences are SGHTA and FQGNSA. The V end was cut by 5 bases, the J end by 5 bases, with 15 bases between. CDR3 length equals 15 residues. The CDR3 here is CASSPDPRVTGELFF. CDR3 coding DNA: TGTGCCAGCAGCCCAGACCCGAGGGTGACCGGGGAGCTGTTTTTT. The variable domain in full, completed from reference TRBV7-2 and TRBJ2-2, reads GAGVSQSPSNKVTEKGKDVELRCDPISGHTALYWYRQSLGQGLEFLIYFQGNSAPDKSGLPSDRFSAERTGGSVSTLTIQRTQQEDSAVYLCASSPDPRVTGELFFGEGSRLTVL.

This clonotype occurred a few times. The chain is built from TRBV20-1 and TRBJ2-3; 7 positions match TRBD2. The CDR3 totals 16 residues. CDR1 DFQATT and CDR2 SNEGSKA come from the germline V gene (reference sequence). V was pared by 5 bases and J by 5 bases, with 16 bases of the junction left unmatched. The chain's CDR3 is CSAPPSGGGAGDTQYF. CDR3 in DNA: TGCAGTGCTCCCCCCTCAGGCGGGGGTGCCGGAGATACGCAGTATTTT.

This rearrangement joins TRBV19 to TRBJ2-3, with D perhaps TRBD1 or TRBD2 (5 bases each). Between the trimmed V and J ends, which lost 3 bases and 9 bases, there was a span of 10 bases. The CDR3 has 12 residues. CDR1 LNHDA and CDR2 SQIVND come from the germline V gene (reference sequence). The CDR3 loop is CASSMIGDTQYF. The CDR3 DNA is TGTGCCAGTAGTATGATCGGGGACACGCAGTATTTT.

The genes are TRBV7-2 and TRBJ1-5; D unclear. The CDR3 runs 15 residues. Germline values: CDR1 SGHTA, CDR2 FQGNSA. Trimming took off 5 bases at V and 0 bases at J, with 11 bases between the two ends. CDR3 region: CASSPGPHSNQPQHF. As DNA, the CDR3 is TGTGCCAGCAGCCCCGGTCCACATAGCAATCAGCCCCAGCATTTT. Complete variable domain (other parts from reference TRBV7-2 and TRBJ1-5): GAGVSQSPSNKVTEKGKDVELRCDPISGHTALYWYRQSLGQGLEFLIYFQGNSAPDKSGLPSDRFSAERTGGSVSTLTIQRTQQEDSAVYLCASSPGPHSNQPQHFGDGTRLSIL.

V usage is TRBV20-1 and J usage is TRBJ1-1; tentative D call: TRBD1 (5 bases). CDR1 and CDR2 (germline): DFQATT, SNEGSKA (reference sequence). V was pared by 1 base and J by 7 bases, with 7 bases between. The CDR3 totals 11 residues. For the CDR3, the DNA is TGCAGTGCTAGAGCAGGGAATGAAGCTTTCTTT. Protein: CSARAGNEAFF.

The chain links TRBV7-9 to TRBJ1-6; D unresolved. V was clipped by 9 bases and J by 0 bases, with 15 bases between them. The CDR3 length is 16 residues. Germline V gene sequence: CDR1 SEHNR, CDR2 FQNEAQ (reference sequence). The CDR3, as DNA: TGTGCCAGTACCAAGGCAGAGAGCTCCTATAATTCACCCCTCCACTTT. Its protein product is CASTKAESSYNSPLHF. Complete variable domain (other parts from reference TRBV7-9 and TRBJ1-6): DTGVSQNPRHKITKRGQNVTFRCDPISEHNRLYWYRQTLGQGPEFLTYFQNEAQLEKSRLLSDRFSAERPKGSFSTLEIQRTEQGDSAMYLCASTKAESSYNSPLHFGNGTRLTVT.

V gene TRBV20-1 combines with J gene TRBJ2-3; D call uncertain. This CDR3 is built from 15 residues. Germline CDR1 DFQATT, CDR2 SNEGSKA (reference sequence). V lost 3 bases, J lost 0 bases, and 13 bases lay in between. DNA for the CDR3: TGCAGTGCTAGGGCCCAGGCGATGAGCACAGATACGCAGTATTTT. Translation: CSARAQAMSTDTQYF.

Written as DNA, the CDR3 is TGTGCCAGCAGCTTAGGCGGGGGACAGGGAGCCACAAGTTCACCCCTCCACTTT. As protein: CASSLGGGQGATSSPLHF. The V call is TRBV7-2, the J call TRBJ1-6; 9 nucleotides align to TRBD1. This CDR3 is built from 18 residues. The germline gives CDR1 SGHTA, CDR2 FQGNSA. After removal of 1 base from V and 9 bases from J, the junction contained 13 bases not matched to a gene.

This chain uses TRBV12-3 or TRBV12-4 with TRBJ2-3, with a weak D call TRBD1 (5 bases). There are 15 residues in the CDR3. V was trimmed by 0 bases and J by 3 bases, leaving 10 bases between them. CDR3: CASSLAGRVTDTQYF. CDR3 DNA sequence: TGTGCCAGCAGTTTAGCCGGCAGGGTAACAGATACGCAGTATTTT.

This chain links TRBV18 with TRBJ2-7; D not certain. Trimming left V 3 bases short and J 3 bases short, with 9 bases between. The CDR3 contains 13 residues. Germline CDR1 and CDR2: KGHSH and LQKENI. CDR3 in amino acids: CASSPGRIYEQYF. DNA for the CDR3: TGTGCCAGCTCACCGGGCAGAATCTACGAGCAGTACTTC. The complete variable domain, with remaining parts taken from reference TRBV18 and TRBJ2-7, reads NAGVMQNPRHLVRRRGQEARLRCSPMKGHSHVYWYRQLPEEGLKFMVYLQKENIIDESGMPKERFSAEFPKEGPSILRIQQVVRGDSAAYFCASSPGRIYEQYFGPGTRLTVT.

V usage is TRBV6-2 or TRBV6-3 and J usage is TRBJ2-7, with D perhaps TRBD1 (6 bases). Per germline, CDR1 MNHEY and CDR2 SVGEGT. Trimming removed 8 bases at V and 3 bases at J, with 17 bases between. The CDR3 runs to 14 residues. CDR3 DNA: TGTGCCAGCGGGCCTCAGGGGACAATCTACGAGCAGTACTTC. Translating gives CASGPQGTIYEQYF.

The V call is TRBV5-1, the J call TRBJ1-2, with D hard to call. The V end lost 2 bases, the J end lost 0 bases, and 5 bases lay between the germline ends. Per the germline V gene, CDR1 is SGHRS and CDR2 is YFSETQ. CDR3 length equals 13 residues. CDR3 amino acids: CASSLEPNYGYTF. For the CDR3, the DNA is TGCGCCAGCAGCTTAGAACCTAACTATGGCTACACCTTC.